This passage covers 30 T cell receptor beta chains from one sample sequenced in a study of T cell changes during pregnancy in multiple sclerosis. Only in-frame clones appear in the TCRdb table, and some are missing; sequencing was by immunoSEQ multiplex PCR. Of some 70,000 clones listed, approximately 94% were seen once; the top ten hold roughly 2.1%. The material was peripheral blood, obtained in the second trimester of pregnancy. The receptors originated from a female donor in good health, enrolled as a control in a pregnancy study.

The chain has TRBV27 and TRBJ2-7; TRBD1 is a possible D gene (5 bases). V shed 3 bases and J shed 2 bases, with 11 bases lying between them. The CDR3 is 14 amino acids. CDR1 is MNHEY and CDR2 is SMNVEV in the germline V gene (reference sequence). CDR3 sequence: CASSFPDRPYEQYF. Written as DNA, the CDR3 is TGTGCCAGCAGTTTCCCCGACAGACCCTACGAGCAGTACTTC.

V gene TRBV10-3 combines with J gene TRBJ1-1; perhaps TRBD1 as D (6 bases). The germline CDR1 and CDR2 sequences are ENHRY and SYGVKD. Trimming took 1 base from V and 1 from J, leaving 7 bases between them. This CDR3 has 14 residues. The CDR3 nucleotides are TGTGCCATCAGTGAGTTGGGACAGAACACTGAAGCTTTCTTT. It encodes CAISELGQNTEAFF.

The rearrangement links TRBV11-1 to TRBJ1-3; 12 bases map to TRBD1. The V segment lost 3 bases and the J segment 0 bases; nucleotides outside the gene matches: 6. The CDR3 spans 18 residues. Germline V gene sequence: CDR1 SGHAT, CDR2 FQDESV (reference sequence). CDR3 sequence reads: CASSFSGTGGHSGNTIYF. The CDR3 DNA reads as TGTGCCAGCAGCTTCTCCGGGACAGGGGGCCACTCTGGAAACACCATATATTTT.

The rearrangement joins TRBV9 to TRBJ2-3; 10 positions agree with TRBD2. J lost 3 bases, V lost 0 bases, and 4 bases had no gene match. From germline, CDR1 is SGDLS and CDR2 YYNGEE. CDR3 length: 16 residues. The CDR3 loop reads CASSVGSGGNTDTQYF. The CDR3 DNA sequence: TGTGCCAGCAGCGTAGGTAGCGGGGGGAATACAGATACGCAGTATTTT.

V usage is TRBV27 and J usage is TRBJ2-5; TRBD2 aligns across 10 bases. Germline CDR1 MNHEY, CDR2 SMNVEV (reference sequence). V was clipped by 8 bases and J by 9 bases; unmatched bases: 6. This CDR3 spans 12 amino acids. CDR3 bases: TGTGCCAGCGCCCCTAGCGGGGGATCCCAGTACTTC. This encodes CASAPSGGSQYF.

The rearrangement joins TRBV29-1 to TRBJ2-5; D call uncertain. This CDR3 is built from 13 residues. The germline CDR1 and CDR2 sequences are SQVTM and ANQGSEA. V was clipped by 6 bases and J by 2 bases, with 13 bases between them. Here the CDR3 DNA reads TGCAGCGTGATGACATATAATCAAGAGACCCAGTACTTC. It is translated as CSVMTYNQETQYF.

V usage is TRBV7-6 and J usage is TRBJ2-5, with 16 bases aligning to TRBD2. Trimming cost V 0 bases and J 0 bases; bases outside gene matches: 4. The CDR3 consists of 19 residues. Germline V gene sequence: CDR1 SGHVS, CDR2 FNYEAQ. The CDR3 region is CASSLATGLAGGYQETQYF. CDR3 DNA sequence: TGTGCCAGCAGCTTAGCGACGGGACTAGCGGGGGGGTACCAAGAGACCCAGTACTTC.

The chain recombines TRBV5-6 with TRBJ2-7, with D possibly matching TRBD1 (5 bases). V was clipped by 3 bases and J by 3 bases, with 10 bases between them. Germline-derived CDR1 and CDR2 are SGHDT and YYEEEE. CDR3 length: 13 residues. The CDR3 region has the DNA TGTGCCAGCAGCTCCATCAGGGTCTACGAGCAGTACTTC. Protein sequence: CASSSIRVYEQYF.

This chain uses TRBV19 with TRBJ1-2; 7 bases align to TRBD1. The CDR3 length is 13 residues. V was clipped by 5 bases and J by 8 bases; unmatched bases: 8. Germline values: CDR1 LNHDA, CDR2 SQIVND (reference sequence). DNA for the CDR3: TGTGCCAGTAGTCTCCGGGGACAGCAAGGCTACACCTTC. Translation: CASSLRGQQGYTF.

J is TRBJ2-6 and V is TRBV30; TRBD1 agrees at 7 bases. CDR3 length: 15 residues. Losses at the gene ends were 2 bases for V and 2 bases for J; bases not matched to a gene: 3. Germline CDR1 is GTSNPN and CDR2 is SVGIG (reference sequence). The CDR3 sequence: CAWSTGETGANVLTF. In nucleotides, the CDR3 is TGTGCCTGGAGTACAGGGGAAACTGGGGCCAACGTCCTGACTTTC. Full variable domain (missing parts from reference TRBV30 and TRBJ2-6): SQTIHQWPATLVQPVGSPLSLECTVEGTSNPNLYWYRQAAGRGLQLLFYSVGIGQISSEVPQNLSASRPQDRQFILSSKKLLLSDSGFYLCAWSTGETGANVLTFGAGSRLTVL.

This clone was seen a handful of times. V is TRBV28 and J is TRBJ1-5, with 8 positions matching TRBD1. Germline-derived CDR1 and CDR2 are MDHEN and SYDVKM. The CDR3 spans 14 residues. Trimming removed 5 bases from V and 6 bases from J; junction bases left unmatched: 6. The CDR3 bases are TGTGCCAGCAGTGTGTACAGGGGGAGTCAGCCCCAGCATTTT. Encoded protein: CASSVYRGSQPQHF.

This rearrangement joins TRBV11-2 to TRBJ2-1, with TRBD1 matching over 7 bases. V lost 5 bases, J lost 8 bases, and 6 bases stayed unmatched. The CDR3 totals 13 residues. Germline V gene data show CDR1 as SGHAT and CDR2 as FQNNGV. The CDR3 protein is CASSRDSLDEQFF. The CDR3 coding sequence is TGTGCCAGCAGCCGGGACAGCCTGGATGAGCAGTTCTTC.

This sequence joins TRBV2 and TRBJ2-2; D perhaps matches TRBD1 (5 bases). The length of the CDR3 is 15 residues. The germline V and J ends were trimmed by 6 bases and 7 bases, with 18 bases remaining between them. Germline values: CDR1 SNHLY, CDR2 FYNNEI. CDR3 DNA: TGTGCCAGCAGATCGACAGACCGCGCAGGCGGGGAGCTGTTTTTT. Residues: CASRSTDRAGGELFF.

This chain uses TRBV2 with TRBJ2-4, with 8 bases aligning to TRBD1. V shed 7 bases and J 4 bases; nucleotides not matched to a gene: 9. Germline CDR1 reads SNHLY; CDR2 reads FYNNEI. The CDR3 covers 15 residues. CDR3 amino acids: CASIPGTGPKNIQYF. CDR3 coding DNA: TGTGCCAGCATTCCCGGGACAGGACCTAAAAACATTCAGTACTTC.

The rearrangement links TRBV14 to TRBJ2-7; maybe TRBD1 (6 bases). CDR1 SGHDN and CDR2 FVKESK come from the germline V gene. The V end was cut by 3 bases, the J end by 3 bases, with 6 bases between. The CDR3 loop spans 12 amino acids. This chain's CDR3 is CASSQTGYEQYF. For the CDR3, the DNA is TGTGCCAGCAGCCAGACAGGCTACGAGCAGTACTTC. Variable domain in full (rest from reference TRBV14 and TRBJ2-7): EAGVTQFPSHSVIEKGQTVTLRCDPISGHDNLYWYRRVMGKEIKFLLHFVKESKQDESGMPNNRFLAERTGGTYSTLKVQPAELEDSGVYFCASSQTGYEQYFGPGTRLTVT.

CDR3 DNA sequence: TGTGCCAGCAGCCCTACATCTCCGGGGATCTACGAGCAGTACTTC. It is translated as CASSPTSPGIYEQYF. The J gene is TRBJ2-7, the V gene TRBV28; weak D call: TRBD2 (5 bases). Germline V gene lookup returns CDR1 MDHEN and CDR2 SYDVKM. This CDR3 is 15 amino acids long. V was clipped by 6 bases and J by 3 bases, with 18 bases between them.

The V call is TRBV19, the J call TRBJ2-2; 7 nucleotides agree with TRBD1. The J segment lost 2 bases and the V segment lost 5 bases, leaving 5 bases of the junction unmatched. This CDR3 is 15 amino acids long. Germline V gives CDR1 LNHDA, CDR2 SQIVND (reference sequence). The CDR3 nucleotides are TGTGCCAGTAGTCAAGGGGGCCTCAACACCGGGGAGCTGTTTTTT. Translated, it gives CASSQGGLNTGELFF.

The chain is built from TRBV27 and TRBJ2-1, with TRBD1 identical over 7 bases. Germline values: CDR1 MNHEY, CDR2 SMNVEV (reference sequence). CDR3 length: 14 residues. The J segment lost 3 bases and the V segment lost 7 bases, leaving 6 bases of the junction unmatched. CDR3 loop: CASIPGQNYNEQFF. The CDR3 DNA reads TGTGCCAGCATCCCGGGACAGAACTACAATGAGCAGTTCTTC.

The gene calls are TRBV5-6 and TRBJ2-2; D gene ambiguous. Trimming removed 4 bases from V and 1 base from J, with 8 bases in between. Germline loops: CDR1 SGHDT, CDR2 YYEEEE. This CDR3 spans 14 amino acids. DNA of the CDR3: TGTGCCAGCAGCCAAACACGGAACACCGGGGAGCTGTTTTTT. Translation: CASSQTRNTGELFF.

The V call is TRBV30, the J call TRBJ1-1; possibly TRBD1 for D (6 bases). The CDR3 extends over 13 amino acids. The germline V gene has CDR1 GTSNPN and CDR2 SVGIG (reference sequence). Trimming cost V 3 bases and J 5 bases, with 13 bases left between them. The CDR3 bases are TGTGCCTGGAGCGAGAGAGGGGGTACTGAAGCTTTCTTT. Protein product: CAWSERGGTEAFF.

The rearrangement uses TRBV4-1 and TRBJ2-7; D might be TRBD1 (6 bases). The germline V gene has CDR1 MGHRA and CDR2 YSYEKL. V was shortened by 8 bases and J by 0 bases, with 14 bases between the two germline ends. The CDR3 is 14 amino acids. The CDR3 bases are TGCGCCAGCTCCGGGACACCCAACTCCTACGAGCAGTACTTC. Amino acid sequence: CASSGTPNSYEQYF.

The chain employs TRBV4-3 and TRBJ1-6; D gene uncertain. Germline CDR1 LGHNA, CDR2 YSLEER. Trimming removed 0 bases at V and 9 bases at J, with 27 bases between. The CDR3 runs 20 residues. CDR3 protein: CASSQDYTTGTRRTGSPLHF. The CDR3 nucleotides read TGCGCCAGCAGCCAAGATTATACGACCGGCACCCGTCGTACGGGTTCACCCCTCCACTTT.

The genes are TRBV27 and TRBJ1-2; a weak D match, TRBD1 (5 bases). Per germline, CDR1 MNHEY and CDR2 SMNVEV (reference sequence). V lost 2 bases and J 3 bases, leaving 10 bases between the germline ends. The CDR3 is made up of 14 amino acids. As DNA, the CDR3 is TGTGCCAGCAGTTTAAATGCGGGACACTATGGCTACACCTTC. It is translated as CASSLNAGHYGYTF.

V and J are TRBV4-3 and TRBJ1-3; D gene ambiguous. V lost 1 base, J lost 4 bases, and 8 bases lay in between. Germline-derived CDR1 and CDR2 are LGHNA and YSLEER. This CDR3 has 14 amino acids. The CDR3 sequence is CASSQVSFGNTIYF. The CDR3 nucleotides are TGCGCCAGCAGCCAAGTATCTTTCGGAAACACCATATATTTT.

V gene TRBV19 combines with J gene TRBJ2-7, with 7 bases aligning to TRBD1. The V segment lost 7 bases and the J segment 4 bases; nucleotides outside the gene matches: 13. Germline CDR1 is LNHDA and CDR2 is SQIVND (reference sequence). This CDR3 is 15 amino acids long. The CDR3 sequence is CASTRGPSDRYEQYF. The CDR3 DNA reads as TGTGCCAGTACGAGGGGGCCGTCGGACAGATACGAGCAGTACTTC.

Note on this clone: At one boundary the junction diverges from the germline segment, which might be a read error. The chain links TRBV7-8 to TRBJ2-7; D is possibly TRBD1 (6 bases). The CDR3 has 16 residues. The germline CDR1 and CDR2 sequences are SGHVS and FQNEAQ. The CDR3 coding sequence is TGTGCCAGCAGCATAGCTACAGGGAGTCCCGTCTACGAGCAGTACTTC. It codes for CASSIATGSPVYEQYF.

In its sample, this clone was seen once. CDR3 DNA sequence: TGTGCCAGCAGCTCCAGGACAACAGGCTACAATCAGCCCCAGCATTTT. Encoded protein: CASSSRTTGYNQPQHF. V is TRBV5-5 and J is TRBJ1-5; D may be TRBD1 (5 bases). The CDR3 has 16 amino acids. CDR1 is SGHKS and CDR2 is YYEKEE in the germline V gene (reference sequence). Deletions cut 3 bases from V and 3 bases from J, with 16 bases between.

The chain uses TRBV5-5 and TRBJ2-3; the D gene is possibly TRBD2 (6 bases). Trimming removed 0 bases from V and 0 bases from J, with 14 bases in between. The CDR3 spans 17 residues. Germline-derived CDR1 and CDR2 are SGHKS and YYEKEE (reference sequence). The CDR3 protein is CASSLAVRRGSTDTQYF. The CDR3 DNA is TGTGCCAGCAGCTTGGCGGTCCGGCGGGGCAGCACAGATACGCAGTATTTT. Complete variable domain (other parts from reference TRBV5-5 and TRBJ2-3): DAGVTQSPTHLIKTRGQQVTLRCSPISGHKSVSWYQQVLGQGPQFIFQYYEKEERGRGNFPDRFSARQFPNYSSELNVNALLLGDSALYLCASSLAVRRGSTDTQYFGPGTRLTVL.

The chain joins TRBV7-8 to TRBJ1-5; D unresolved. The CDR3 extends over 14 amino acids. V was clipped by 4 bases and J by 4 bases, with 11 bases between them. Looked up from germline, CDR1 is SGHVS and CDR2 is FQNEAQ. Here the CDR3 reads CASSWSGVNQPQHF. The CDR3 region has the DNA TGTGCCAGCAGCTGGTCAGGCGTGAATCAGCCCCAGCATTTT.

This chain links TRBV27 with TRBJ2-3, with TRBD2 matching over 8 bases. This CDR3 has 15 amino acids. V trimming: 10 bases; J trimming: 2 bases; junction bases outside the gene matches: 11. Germline lookup yields CDR1 MNHEY and CDR2 SMNVEV (reference sequence). The DNA for the CDR3 is TGTGCCACCGCAAGGACTAGCCTCCCCACAGATACGCAGTATTTT. It is translated as CATARTSLPTDTQYF.